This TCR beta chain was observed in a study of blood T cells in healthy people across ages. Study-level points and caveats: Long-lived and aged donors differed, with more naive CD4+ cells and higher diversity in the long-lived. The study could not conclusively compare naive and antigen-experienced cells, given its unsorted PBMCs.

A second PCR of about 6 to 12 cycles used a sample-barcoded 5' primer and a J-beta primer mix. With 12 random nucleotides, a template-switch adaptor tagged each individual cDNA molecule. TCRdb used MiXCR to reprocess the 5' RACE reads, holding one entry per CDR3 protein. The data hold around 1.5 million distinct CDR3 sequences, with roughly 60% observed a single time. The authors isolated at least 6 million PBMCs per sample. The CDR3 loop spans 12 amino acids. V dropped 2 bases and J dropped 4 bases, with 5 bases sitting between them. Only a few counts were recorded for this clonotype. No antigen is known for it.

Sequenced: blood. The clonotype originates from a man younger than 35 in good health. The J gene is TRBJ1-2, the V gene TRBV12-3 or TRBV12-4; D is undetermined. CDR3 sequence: CASSLKLYGYTF. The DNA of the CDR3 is TGTGCCAGCAGTTTAAAACTCTATGGCTACACCTTC.